This TCR beta chain was observed in a study of blood T cell repertoires in COVID-19. Original methodology: The authors estimated nucleated cell counts from reference gene primer amplification. The data were produced by immunoSEQ multiplex PCR, yet TCRdb's version contains in-frame clones alone and is incomplete. V and J calls and clone size are those listed in that table; D and trimming were worked out from the DNA. The sample yields around 230,000 clones, 75% to 85% seen once. CDR1 and CDR2 (germline): SNHLY, FYNNEI. The CDR3 is made up of 15 amino acids. V was clipped by 2 bases and J by 1 base, with 8 bases between them. While infection was still active, Seattle patients were enrolled and then followed longitudinally.

What was sequenced was peripheral blood. V usage is TRBV2 and J usage is TRBJ2-2, with D perhaps matching TRBD2 (6 bases). This sequence originates from a man in his fifties or sixties with COVID-19, enrolled during active disease. This CDR3 is CASSEMGGNTGELFF. CDR3 sequence (DNA): TGTGCCAGCAGTGAAATGGGGGGGAACACCGGGGAGCTGTTTTTT. The complete variable domain, with remaining parts taken from reference TRBV2 and TRBJ2-2, reads EPEVTQTPSHQVTQMGQEVILRCVPISNHLYFYWYRQILGQKVEFLVSFYNNEISEKSEIFDDQFSVERPDGSNFTLKIRSTKLEDSAMYFCASSEMGGNTGELFFGEGSRLTVL.